This TCR beta chain was captured in a study of blood T cell repertoires in COVID-19. In the original workflow: Cell counts per sample came from amplifying reference gene primers. Some clones are missing from TCRdb's copy, which holds only in-frame ones; the method was immunoSEQ multiplex PCR. D and trimming were read from the DNA, whereas the V and J calls and clone size are those reported in that table. This table has some 220,000 clones, approximately 90% appearing once. Germline V gene sequence: CDR1 SGHTA, CDR2 FQGNSA. Trimming pared 0 bases from V and 1 base from J, leaving 10 bases between. This CDR3 region has 17 residues.

The specimen was PBMCs or T cells enriched from blood (not recorded which). The sequence was collected from a woman in her 30s who had recovered from COVID-19. The V call is TRBV7-2, the J call TRBJ2-6; D possibly corresponds to TRBD2 (7 bases). Written as DNA, the CDR3 is TGTGCCAGCAGCTTAGCGGGGGGGCGATCTGGGGCCAACGTCCTGACTTTC. This sequence encodes CASSLAGGRSGANVLTF. Full variable domain (outside the CDR3, taken from reference TRBV7-2 and TRBJ2-6): GAGVSQSPSNKVTEKGKDVELRCDPISGHTALYWYRQSLGQGLEFLIYFQGNSAPDKSGLPSDRFSAERTGGSVSTLTIQRTQQEDSAVYLCASSLAGGRSGANVLTFGAGSRLTVL.